The 13 T cell receptor beta chains below were found in one sample sequenced in a study of Graves' ophthalmopathy and Graves' hyperthyroidism. Amplification of TCR beta CDR3 regions used RNA transcripts. The library came from an HTBI-primed first-round RT-PCR and a second-round multiplex PCR. TCRdb recomputed calls from the multiplex PCR reads with MiXCR, one row per CDR3 protein. The sample holds approximately 1.2 million distinct CDR3 sequences, 35% to 45% seen once. Material: peripheral blood or thyroid tissue (not recorded which). The receptors here all came from an adult man with Graves' hyperthyroidism.

The V gene is TRBV2, the J gene TRBJ2-7, with D perhaps TRBD1 (6 bases). V lost 6 bases, J lost 2 bases, and 14 bases lay in between. The CDR3 totals 14 residues. Germline V gene data show CDR1 as SNHLY and CDR2 as FYNNEI. CDR3 sequence (DNA): TGTGCCAGCAGACGACAGGCGGGCACCTACGAGCAGTACTTC. Amino acid sequence: CASRRQAGTYEQYF.

This clonotype was detected many times. The chain employs TRBV7-8 and TRBJ2-2, with D tentatively TRBD2 (6 bases). The CDR3 length is 15 residues. V lost 2 bases and J lost 6, with 13 bases in between. The germline gives CDR1 SGHVS, CDR2 FQNEAQ. The CDR3 sequence is CASSLFRERPGELFF. For the CDR3, the DNA is TGTGCCAGCAGCTTATTCCGGGAGCGTCCCGGGGAGCTGTTTTTT.

This clonotype showed up just a few times. The chain couples TRBV10-3 to TRBJ1-2; 8 bases map to TRBD1. The CDR3 totals 14 residues. V dropped 0 bases and J dropped 6; count of bases not matched to a gene: 3. The germline V gene has CDR1 ENHRY and CDR2 SYGVKD. The CDR3 DNA sequence: TGTGCCATCAGTGAGTCGAGGACAGGGAATGGCTACACCTTC. Translating it yields CAISESRTGNGYTF.

The chain links TRBV5-1 to TRBJ2-7; D gene ambiguous. This CDR3 comprises 15 residues. Deletions cut 0 bases from V and 4 bases from J, with 14 bases between. The V gene's germline CDR1 is SGHRS and CDR2 YFSETQ. The CDR3 DNA follows: TGCGCCAGCAGCTTGGAGGTTTTTAACTTTTACGAGCAGTACTTC. It specifies CASSLEVFNFYEQYF.

This clonotype appeared a few times. The chain links TRBV7-2 to TRBJ2-7; 8 positions match TRBD2. The CDR3 contains 14 residues. The trim removed 2 bases at V and 6 bases at J, leaving 6 bases unmatched. Germline values: CDR1 SGHTA, CDR2 FQGNSA. CDR3: CASSLSSGGREQYF. CDR3 coding DNA: TGTGCCAGCAGCTTAAGTTCGGGGGGGCGCGAGCAGTACTTC.

For the CDR3, the DNA is TGTGCCAGCAGCTTAGCGCTGGGACTAATGAACACTGAAGCTTTCTTT. Protein sequence: CASSLALGLMNTEAFF. The gene calls are TRBV7-9 and TRBJ1-1; perhaps TRBD1 as D (5 bases). This CDR3 comprises 16 residues. Trimming shortened V by 0 bases and J by 0 bases, and 11 bases separated the two germline ends. From germline, CDR1 is SEHNR and CDR2 FQNEAQ (reference sequence).

On this clonotype: This clone may be a read error of a much larger clone one base away. In DNA, the CDR3 is TGCAGTGCTACGACAGGGGACCCCTCTGGAAGCACCATATATTTT. Residues: CSATTGDPSGSTIYF. The V and J genes are TRBV20-1 and TRBJ1-3; 8 bases align to TRBD1. CDR1 DFQATT and CDR2 SNEGSKA come from the germline V gene (reference sequence). The CDR3 is 15 amino acids.

At least ten counts were recorded for this clonotype. The chain recombines TRBV20-1 with TRBJ2-5; D uncertain. Germline assignment: CDR1 DFQATT and CDR2 SNEGSKA (reference sequence). Between the trimmed V and J ends, which lost 5 bases and 2 bases, there was a span of 6 bases. This CDR3 is 11 amino acids long. Here the CDR3 reads CSASVQETQYF. For the CDR3, the DNA is TGCAGTGCTTCCGTGCAAGAGACCCAGTACTTC.

The chain joins TRBV2 to TRBJ1-4, with no clear D. Germline V gene data show CDR1 as SNHLY and CDR2 as FYNNEI. The CDR3 loop spans 15 amino acids. The V and J ends lost 4 bases and 4 bases respectively, with 13 bases between them. CDR3 amino acids: CASSAALRRNEKLFF. CDR3 coding DNA: TGTGCCAGCAGTGCAGCGCTTCGTCGTAATGAAAAACTGTTTTTT.

Concerning this clonotype itself: This may be a read error, as it is one base from a much larger clone. J is TRBJ2-6 and V is TRBV9, with D perhaps TRBD1 (6 bases). Germline CDR1 and CDR2: SGDLS and YYNGEE. CDR3 length equals 20 residues. The CDR3: CASSVAIGQISISGADVLTF. The CDR3 nucleotides are TGTGCCAGCAGCGTAGCGATCGGACAGATTTCAATCTCTGGGGCCGACGTCCTGACTTTC.

This clonotype showed up many times. For the CDR3, the DNA is TGCAGTGTCCTTTCGGGCAGGGCGAATCAGCCCCAGCATTTT. This codes for CSVLSGRANQPQHF. The chain combines TRBV20-1 with TRBJ1-5; TRBD1 is a possible D gene (5 bases). V lost 7 bases and J lost 4, with 17 bases in between. CDR3 length: 14 amino acids. Germline CDR1 and CDR2: DFQATT and SNEGSKA (reference sequence).

About this clonotype itself: A much larger clone lies a single base off, so this may be a read error. Since no conserved phenylalanine or tryptophan closes the CDR3, a read error is the likely cause. The V call is TRBV10-2, the J call TRBJ2-5; D is possibly TRBD2 (6 bases). CDR3 length: 15 residues. The V gene's germline CDR1 is WSHSY and CDR2 SAAADI. CDR3 in amino acids: CASRAQGSGQETQYS. CDR3 DNA sequence: TGTGCCAGCAGGGCCCAGGGTAGCGGCCAAGAGACCCAGTACTCC.

This sequence joins TRBV2 and TRBJ2-7; D not resolved. The CDR3 has 14 residues. Germline lookup yields CDR1 SNHLY and CDR2 FYNNEI. Trimming took 2 bases from V and 3 from J, leaving 11 bases between them. CDR3 in amino acids: CASSEYGPLYEQYF. The CDR3 DNA is TGTGCCAGCAGTGAATACGGTCCCCTCTACGAGCAGTACTTC.